This T cell receptor beta chain was observed in a study of CXCR3-negative and CXCR3-positive naive CD8 T cells. Study-wide results and caveats: When CXCR3-positive naive cells were set against CXCR3-negative naive cells, the former had more hydrophobic TRB CDR3s.

Note on this clonotype: Its antigen is unknown.

UMI labels and 5' RACE were used to prepare the TRB cDNA libraries. TCRdb re-called the 5' RACE reads; one entry per CDR3 protein, DNA not given. In all, the sample yields tens of thousands of distinct CDR3 sequences. This receptor was taken from a human donor in good health. Some clones in this sample may be carry-over from other donors' samples. The material sequenced was naive CXCR3+ CD8+ T cells from blood. As for subset: CD45RO-CCR7+CD27+CD95- naive CD8+ T cells expressing CXCR3 (TNR3+).

The CDR3 loop reads CASSLLGQGVKWANVLTF. This chain links TRBV7-2 with TRBJ2-6; with no DNA, the TCRdb D assignment of TRBD1 cannot be verified. The CDR3 length is 18 residues. The germline gives CDR1 SGHTA, CDR2 FQGNSA. The full variable domain, in which reference TRBV7-2 and TRBJ2-6 provide the parts outside the CDR3, is GAGVSQSPSNKVTEKGKDVELRCDPISGHTALYWYRQSLGQGLEFLIYFQGNSAPDKSGLPSDRFSAERTGGSVSTLTIQRTQQEDSAVYLCASSLLGQGVKWANVLTFGAGSRLTVL.